The present entry profiles one T cell receptor (beta chain) with its context. The antigen is not known. Cell sorting via CD45RO/CCR7/CD25/CD127/CD95/CD27 was performed to obtain CD4+ naive, central memory, regulatory and stem cell-like memory cells. The CDR3 loop spans 14 amino acids. The germline CDR1 and CDR2 sequences are SGHTA and FQGNSA. V gave up 5 bases and J gave up 2 bases; unmatched junction bases: 2. The sample belongs to a study of beta chain features in type 1 diabetes. Whole-study results and caveats: PCR might favor shorter templates, but any such skew would affect patients and controls equally. Moderate yet significant TCRB CDR3 shortening was seen in Type 1 diabetes patients in all four CD4+ subsets. There were fewer insertions and more deletions at the VDJ junctions of type 1 diabetes patients. For patients, the naive, central memory and Treg TCRB repertoires appeared more alike than for healthy donors.

TCRB transcripts that were expressed got sequenced, as all of the isolated RNA had been reverse transcribed. This table comes from immunoSEQ multiplex PCR, and its TCRdb copy is limited to in-frame clones, with some not included. The data hold approximately 360,000 clones, with approximately 12% observed a single time. The clonotype comes from a woman between 18 and 29 years old with type 1 diabetes. The chain recombines TRBV7-2 with TRBJ2-7, with 11 bases lining up with TRBD1. The sample consisted of naive CD4+ T cells from blood. The CDR3 nucleotides read TGTGCCAGCAGCGGGACAGGGGGGACCTACGAGCAGTACTTC. It specifies CASSGTGGTYEQYF.